This T cell receptor beta chain was identified during a study of technical replicates of blood from a few donors. Sequenced by immunoSEQ multiplex PCR; TCRdb stores in-frame clones only, minus some. The data hold 85,000 to 90,000 clones, with roughly 92% observed a single time. Germline loops: CDR1 KGHSH, CDR2 LQKENI. This CDR3 contains 15 residues. V lost 0 bases and J lost 8; bases outside the gene matches: 6. This rearrangement joins TRBV18 to TRBJ2-2, with 7 bases lining up with TRBD1. The sample comprised T cells isolated from PBMCs. The receptor was isolated from a human donor in good health. The CDR3 spells CASSPPRDREGELFF. The CDR3 DNA follows: TGTGCCAGCTCACCACCGCGCGACAGGGAGGGGGAGCTGTTTTTT.